The source of this TCR beta chain is a study of response to subunit inactivated influenza vaccine. Study observations and caveats: With each seasonal influenza vaccination, the authors suggested, few new T cells are recruited.

Germline V lookup: CDR1 SNHLY, CDR2 FYNNEI. The length of the CDR3 is 14 residues. Trimming left V 5 bases short and J 4 bases short, with 11 bases between. In TCRdb, the RT-PCR reads were re-called with MiXCR into one record per CDR3 protein. Counted here are 500,000 to 550,000 distinct CDR3 sequences, 6% to 9% occurring once; the ten biggest clones make up around 12%. Comment on this clonotype: Its antigen is currently unknown.

The origin of this receptor is a man between 50 and 70 years old who received an inactivated influenza vaccine. The chain uses TRBV2 and TRBJ1-4, with a tentative D call TRBD1 (5 bases). The sequencing used PBMCs from blood, collected less than 30 months after vaccination. The CDR3 DNA is TGTGCCAGCAGTTTTAGGGGAAATAATGAAAAACTGTTTTTT. Residues: CASSFRGNNEKLFF.